These 27 T cell receptor beta chains originate from one sample sequenced in a study of Graves' ophthalmopathy and Graves' hyperthyroidism. TCR beta CDR3 amplification used RNA transcripts. The first round was an RT-PCR with HTBI primers, and the second round was a multiplex PCR. In TCRdb, the multiplex PCR reads were re-called with MiXCR into one record per CDR3 protein. The sample contains over 450,000 distinct CDR3 sequences, around 15% of which appear only once. The sequenced material came from blood. These receptors all come from a woman between 25 and 40 years old with Graves' ophthalmopathy.

This clonotype showed up many times. CDR3 nucleotide sequence: TGTGCTAGTGGTTTGGTACTAACTGGGATCGAGACCCAGTACTTC. Its protein is CASGLVLTGIETQYF. This sequence joins TRBV12-5 and TRBJ2-5; D not resolved. CDR3 length: 15 amino acids. CDR1 LGHNT and CDR2 FRNRAP come from the germline V gene. Trimming took 0 bases from V and 5 from J, leaving 13 bases between them.

This clonotype was detected many times. The chain recombines TRBV6-1 with TRBJ1-1; no reliable D call. Trimming shortened V by 1 base and J by 0 bases, and 9 bases separated the two germline ends. CDR1 MNHNS and CDR2 SASEGT come from the germline V gene. CDR3 size: 15 residues. This CDR3 is CASSEGWPMNTEAFF. Here the CDR3 DNA reads TGTGCCAGCAGTGAAGGGTGGCCAATGAACACTGAAGCTTTCTTT.

This clonotype showed up many times. The J gene is TRBJ1-1, the V gene TRBV7-9; no reliable D call. Germline assignment: CDR1 SEHNR and CDR2 FQNEAQ (reference sequence). This CDR3 is built from 13 residues. Trimming stripped 5 bases from V and 3 bases from J, with 10 bases between. Here the CDR3 reads CASSPPLDTEAFF. The CDR3 bases are TGTGCCAGCAGCCCTCCTTTGGACACTGAAGCTTTCTTT.

This clonotype has at least ten counts. J is TRBJ1-6 and V is TRBV5-1; no clear D. The V gene lost 0 bases and the J gene lost 8 bases, with 12 bases spanning the gap. This CDR3 is built from 15 residues. The V gene's germline CDR1 is SGHRS and CDR2 YFSETQ. CDR3: CASSLGGSRYSPLHF. CDR3 sequence (DNA): TGCGCCAGCAGCTTGGGAGGCTCACGTTATTCACCCCTCCACTTT.

The table lists this clonotype with many counts. The chain joins TRBV11-2 to TRBJ1-5; no clear D gene. Looked up from germline, CDR1 is SGHAT and CDR2 is FQNNGV. Between the trimmed V and J ends, which lost 5 bases and 3 bases, there was a span of 11 bases. This CDR3 is 14 amino acids long. This CDR3 is CASSEAGFNQPQHF. The CDR3 coding sequence is TGTGCCAGCAGCGAGGCAGGTTTCAATCAGCCCCAGCATTTT.

This clonotype was observed a few times. The CDR3 nucleotides are TGCAGCGTTGACGGCGGGGGGCAACACGAGCAGTACTTC. This encodes CSVDGGGQHEQYF. This rearrangement joins TRBV29-1 to TRBJ2-7, with 8 bases aligning to TRBD2. The V and J ends lost 3 bases and 5 bases, in that order; junction bases with no gene match: 6. This CDR3 is 13 amino acids long. The germline V gene encodes CDR1 SQVTM and CDR2 ANQGSEA.

Note on this clonotype: A single base separates this from a much larger clone, so it may be a read error. No conserved phenylalanine or tryptophan is present at the end of the CDR3, so a read error is the likely explanation. The rearrangement uses TRBV19 and TRBJ1-2; TRBD1 matches 7 bases. The CDR3 has 14 amino acids. Germline CDR1 and CDR2: LNHDA and SQIVND (reference sequence). V shed 5 bases, J shed 3 bases, and the junction held 6 bases outside the gene matches. CDR3 sequence reads: CASSEQGRDYGYTY. CDR3 DNA sequence: TGTGCCAGTAGTGAACAGGGGAGAGACTATGGCTACACCTAC.

This clonotype was recorded at least ten times. J is TRBJ1-2 and V is TRBV20-1, with 7 positions matching TRBD1. This CDR3 has 13 residues. The germline V gene has CDR1 DFQATT and CDR2 SNEGSKA (reference sequence). Unmatched junction bases numbered 3, after V lost 5 bases and J lost 0 bases. CDR3 DNA: TGCAGTGCTTCAACAGGGGCTAACTATGGCTACACCTTC. It translates to CSASTGANYGYTF.

This clonotype was counted many times. The chain links TRBV27 to TRBJ2-4, with 13 bases lining up with TRBD2. Germline CDR1 is MNHEY and CDR2 is SMNVEV (reference sequence). Germline trimming cut 7 bases from V and 13 bases from J; bases unmatched to any gene: 4. The CDR3 loop spans 12 amino acids. CDR3 in DNA: TGTGCCAGCACGGGGACTAGCGGGAAACAGTACTTC. Translation gives CASTGTSGKQYF.

This clonotype was observed at least ten times. The V call is TRBV27, the J call TRBJ1-5; perhaps TRBD1 as D (5 bases). The CDR3 is made up of 15 amino acids. The V gene lost 5 bases and the J gene lost 0 bases, with 11 bases spanning the gap. Germline V gives CDR1 MNHEY, CDR2 SMNVEV (reference sequence). The CDR3: CASSPRDLSNQPQHF. The CDR3 nucleotides are TGTGCCAGCAGTCCAAGGGACCTTAGCAATCAGCCCCAGCATTTT.

The rearrangement joins TRBV4-1 to TRBJ2-4, with D unclear. Trimming took 1 base from V and 0 from J, leaving 10 bases between them. The CDR3 extends over 16 amino acids. CDR1 MGHRA and CDR2 YSYEKL come from the germline V gene. The CDR3 region is CASSQVSSRAKNIQYF. The CDR3, as DNA: TGCGCCAGCAGCCAAGTTTCGTCCAGAGCCAAAAACATTCAGTACTTC.

Ten or more counts support this clonotype. This chain uses TRBV6-2 or TRBV6-3 with TRBJ1-3; TRBD1 matches at 7 bases. Germline trimming cut 2 bases from V and 4 bases from J; bases unmatched to any gene: 14. The CDR3 is made up of 18 amino acids. The V gene's germline CDR1 is MNHEY and CDR2 SVGEGT. The CDR3 region is CASSYVRDRLSSGNTIYF. Here the CDR3 DNA reads TGTGCCAGCAGTTACGTGCGGGACAGACTTAGTTCCGGAAACACCATATATTTT.

This clonotype appeared many times. The V and J genes are TRBV18 and TRBJ2-7; D remains ambiguous. In germline, CDR1 is KGHSH, CDR2 LQKENI. Trimming removed 0 bases from V and 1 base from J, with 13 bases in between. The CDR3 consists of 16 residues. The CDR3, as DNA: TGTGCCAGCTCACCACCTGGCGGAAACCCGTCCTACGAGCAGTACTTC. Its translation: CASSPPGGNPSYEQYF.

This clonotype was seen many times. This chain links TRBV6-1 with TRBJ2-7, with no clear D. Trimming shortened V by 5 bases and J by 0 bases, and 11 bases separated the two germline ends. CDR1 is MNHNS, CDR2 SASEGT, per germline. The CDR3 has 14 residues. The CDR3, as DNA: TGTGCCAGCAGTATGGGTACCAGCTCCTACGAGCAGTACTTC. This gives the protein CASSMGTSSYEQYF.

Ten or more counts support this clonotype. The rearrangement uses TRBV27 and TRBJ1-6; 7 bases fit TRBD1. With 7 bases clipped from V and 10 bases from J, the junction kept 7 bases outside the gene matches. The V gene's germline CDR1 is MNHEY and CDR2 SMNVEV (reference sequence). The CDR3 totals 13 residues. Written as DNA, the CDR3 is TGTGCCAGCAACGGCAACAGGGGCTCACCCCTCCACTTT. Protein product: CASNGNRGSPLHF.

This clonotype occurred many times. The V gene is TRBV7-9, the J gene TRBJ2-5; D unclear. V lost 3 bases and J lost 1, with 9 bases in between. Germline V lookup: CDR1 SEHNR, CDR2 FQNEAQ (reference sequence). This CDR3 has 14 residues. This CDR3 reads CASSFAQVQETQYF. The CDR3 coding sequence is TGTGCCAGCAGCTTTGCCCAGGTCCAAGAGACCCAGTACTTC.

This clonotype has a handful of counts. This chain joins TRBV13 and TRBJ2-7, with 12 bases lining up with TRBD1. The V segment lost 10 bases and the J segment 3 bases; nucleotides outside the gene matches: 7. The CDR3 sequence is 14 residues long. The germline gives CDR1 PRHDT, CDR2 FYEKMQ (reference sequence). CDR3 sequence reads: CATGDRGHYYEQYF. CDR3 DNA sequence: TGTGCCACCGGGGACAGGGGGCATTACTACGAGCAGTACTTC.

In its sample, this clonotype was seen many times. The chain carries TRBV28 and TRBJ2-5; 7 positions agree with TRBD1. Trimming removed 5 bases from V and 3 bases from J; junction bases left unmatched: 9. CDR1 and CDR2 from the germline V gene are MDHEN and SYDVKM. This CDR3 region has 15 residues. CDR3 nucleotide sequence: TGTGCCAGCAGTCCACAAGGGACAGCTGAAGAGACCCAGTACTTC. This gives the protein CASSPQGTAEETQYF.

The V call is TRBV5-1, the J call TRBJ1-3; 8 bases are shared with TRBD1. Germline CDR1 SGHRS, CDR2 YFSETQ. The CDR3 covers 14 residues. After removal of 5 bases from V and 1 base from J, the junction contained 2 bases not matched to a gene. DNA of the CDR3: TGCGCCAGCAGTCGGGACAGGTCTGGAAACACCATATATTTT. This translates into CASSRDRSGNTIYF. Variable domain in full (rest from reference TRBV5-1 and TRBJ1-3): KAGVTQTPRYLIKTRGQQVTLSCSPISGHRSVSWYQQTPGQGLQFLFEYFSETQRNKGNFPGRFSGRQFSNSRSEMNVSTLELGDSALYLCASSRDRSGNTIYFGEGSWLTVV.

In its sample, this clonotype was seen many times. The chain has TRBV6-5 and TRBJ2-7; either TRBD1 or TRBD2 may fit D (6 bases each). Trimming stripped 2 bases from V and 5 bases from J, with 19 bases between. This CDR3 has 16 amino acids. Germline V gene sequence: CDR1 MNHEY, CDR2 SVGAGI. CDR3 protein: CASSYGGGPLPDEQYF. CDR3 coding DNA: TGTGCCAGCAGTTACGGTGGGGGGCCTCTTCCGGACGAGCAGTACTTC.

With respect to this clonotype: A read error may be the cause here, since a much bigger clone is one base away. The chain couples TRBV7-2 to TRBJ1-1; D is undetermined. The length of the CDR3 is 12 residues. Germline lookup yields CDR1 SGHTA and CDR2 FQGNSA. CDR3 region: CASSLGFAEACF. CDR3 DNA: TGTGCCAGCAGCTTAGGGTTCGCTGAAGCTTGCTTT.

This chain links TRBV12-3 or TRBV12-4 with TRBJ2-4; 8 positions match TRBD1. The CDR3 length is 18 residues. With V trimmed by 1 base and J by 0 bases, 8 bases remained unmatched. Here the CDR3 DNA reads TGTGCCAGCAGTTTAGACAGCTGGACAGGGAGAGCCAAAAACATTCAGTACTTC. It specifies CASSLDSWTGRAKNIQYF.

This clonotype was detected many times. The chain couples TRBV6-2 or TRBV6-3 to TRBJ2-5; D remains unclear. This CDR3 region has 14 residues. CDR1 is MNHEY, CDR2 SVGEGT, per germline. The V end was cut by 2 bases, the J end by 5 bases, with 12 bases between. CDR3 DNA: TGTGCCAGCAGTTACCTACGGGCCACGGAGACCCAGTACTTC. It specifies CASSYLRATETQYF.

This clonotype showed up many times. This may stem from a read error, because a much larger clone lies one nucleotide away. The chain carries TRBV12-3 or TRBV12-4 and TRBJ1-5; D is ambiguous. Deletions cut 6 bases from V and 6 bases from J, with 9 bases between. The CDR3 has 12 amino acids. The CDR3 spells CASRPPGQPQHF. CDR3 DNA sequence: TGTGCCAGCAGACCTCCCGGTCAGCCCCAGCATTTT.

This clonotype was observed many times. This sequence joins TRBV29-1 and TRBJ2-7; 7 positions agree with TRBD2. The CDR3 extends over 13 amino acids. Germline values: CDR1 SQVTM, CDR2 ANQGSEA. After removal of 4 bases from V and 3 bases from J, the junction contained 6 bases not matched to a gene. CDR3: CSVVGGEGYEQYF. In DNA, the CDR3 is TGCAGCGTTGTGGGAGGGGAGGGCTACGAGCAGTACTTC.

This clonotype appeared many times. The chain employs TRBV12-3 or TRBV12-4 and TRBJ1-5; D not certain. This CDR3 comprises 16 residues. V was pared by 4 bases and J by 0 bases, with 13 bases between. CDR3 sequence: CASSSSRKNSNQPQHF. DNA for the CDR3: TGTGCCAGCAGTTCCTCCAGGAAAAATAGCAATCAGCCCCAGCATTTT.

This clonotype was counted at least ten times. The chain is built from TRBV19 and TRBJ1-2; 12 nucleotides align to TRBD1. Germline V gene sequence: CDR1 LNHDA, CDR2 SQIVND (reference sequence). The CDR3 has 15 residues. V lost 8 bases and J lost 4; bases outside the gene matches: 8. CDR3 DNA: TGTGCCAGTCGATCCGGGACAGGGGGCTTCTATGGCTACACCTTC. It translates to CASRSGTGGFYGYTF.